This T cell receptor (beta chain) appears in the sequencing data of a study of blood T cells in healthy people across ages. About this clonotype: A clone one base away is much larger, so this may be a read error.

The CDR3 runs to 14 residues. V was shortened by 7 bases and J by 4 bases, with 15 bases between the two germline ends. Germline V gene sequence: CDR1 MNHNY, CDR2 SVGAGI (reference sequence). The second PCR ran roughly 7 to 12 cycles with a sample-barcoded 5' primer and J-beta primers. One entry per CDR3 protein, called by TCRdb with MiXCR from the 5' RACE reads. The data contain around 900,000 distinct CDR3 sequences, more than 25% of them singletons. V is TRBV6-6 and J is TRBJ2-3; the D gene is possibly TRBD2 (6 bases). This TCR derives from a woman of 80 years or more in good health. Source material: blood. CDR3 DNA sequence: TGTGCCAGCAACCGGGACTCACGCGCAGATACGCAGTATTTT. This gives the protein CASNRDSRADTQYF.